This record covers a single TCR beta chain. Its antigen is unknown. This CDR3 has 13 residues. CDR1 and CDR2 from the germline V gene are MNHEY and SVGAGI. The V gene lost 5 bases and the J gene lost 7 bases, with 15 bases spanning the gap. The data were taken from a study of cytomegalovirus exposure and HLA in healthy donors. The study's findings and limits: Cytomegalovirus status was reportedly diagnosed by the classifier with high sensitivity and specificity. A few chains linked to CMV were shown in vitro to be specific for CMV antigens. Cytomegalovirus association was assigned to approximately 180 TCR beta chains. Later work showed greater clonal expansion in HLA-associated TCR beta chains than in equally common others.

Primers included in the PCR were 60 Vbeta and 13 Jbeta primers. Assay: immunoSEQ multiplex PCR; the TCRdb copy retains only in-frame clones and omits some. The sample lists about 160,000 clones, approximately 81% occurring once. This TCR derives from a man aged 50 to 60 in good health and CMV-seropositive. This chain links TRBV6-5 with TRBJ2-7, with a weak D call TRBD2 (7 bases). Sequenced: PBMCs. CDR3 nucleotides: TGTGCCAGCAGTCGGGGGGCCTTAGTAGAGCAGTACTTC. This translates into CASSRGALVEQYF.